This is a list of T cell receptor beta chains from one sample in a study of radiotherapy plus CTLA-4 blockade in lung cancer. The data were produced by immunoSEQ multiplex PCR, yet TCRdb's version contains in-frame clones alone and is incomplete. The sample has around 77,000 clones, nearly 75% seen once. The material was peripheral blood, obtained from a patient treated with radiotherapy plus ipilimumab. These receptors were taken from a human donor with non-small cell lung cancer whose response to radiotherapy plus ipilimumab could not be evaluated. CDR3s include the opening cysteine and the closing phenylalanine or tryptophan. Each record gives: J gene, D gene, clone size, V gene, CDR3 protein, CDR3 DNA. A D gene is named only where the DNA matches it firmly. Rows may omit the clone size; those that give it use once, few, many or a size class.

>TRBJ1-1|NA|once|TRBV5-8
CASGRAEAFF
TGTGCCAGCGGGAGGGCAGAAGCTTTCTTT
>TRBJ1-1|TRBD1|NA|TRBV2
CASDPRGQLNTEAFF
TGTGCCAGCGACCCAAGGGGACAGTTGAACACTGAAGCTTTCTTT
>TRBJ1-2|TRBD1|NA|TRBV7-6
CASSLEGRGQGYTF
TGTGCCAGCAGCTTAGAGGGCAGGGGGCAAGGCTACACCTTC
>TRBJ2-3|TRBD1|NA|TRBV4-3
CASSQEGRGLGVDTQYF
TGCGCCAGCAGCCAAGAGGGCAGGGGGCTGGGTGTAGATACGCAGTATTTT
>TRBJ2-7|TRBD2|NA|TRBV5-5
CASSFGLAGDYEQYF
TGTGCCAGCAGCTTCGGACTAGCGGGAGACTACGAGCAGTACTTC
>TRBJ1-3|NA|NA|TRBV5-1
CASSLGRASSGNTIYF
TGCGCCAGCAGCTTGGGCAGGGCAAGCTCTGGAAACACCATATATTTT
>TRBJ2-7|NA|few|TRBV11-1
CASTDTGNRYEQYF
TGTGCCAGCACCGACACAGGGAACCGCTACGAGCAGTACTTC
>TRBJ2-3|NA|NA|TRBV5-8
CASSPADRRSGAQYF
TGTGCCAGCAGCCCCGCCGACAGACGTTCAGGGGCGCAGTATTTT
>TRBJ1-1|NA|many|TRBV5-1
CASSLTGLNTEAFF
TGCGCCAGCAGCTTGACAGGACTGAACACTGAAGCTTTCTTT
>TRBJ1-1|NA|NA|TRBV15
CATSRVRLFFGQNTEAFF
TGTGCCACCAGCAGAGTCCGTCTTTTTTTTGGACAGAACACTGAAGCTTTCTTT
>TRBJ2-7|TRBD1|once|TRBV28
CASRGDRGVYEQYF
TGTGCCAGCAGGGGGGACAGGGGCGTATACGAGCAGTACTTC
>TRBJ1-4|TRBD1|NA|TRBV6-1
CASSRDRDEKLFF
TGTGCCAGCAGCCGGGACAGGGATGAAAAACTGTTTTTT
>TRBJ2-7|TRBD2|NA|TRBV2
CASSGRLAGLNEQYF
TGTGCCAGCAGTGGGCGACTAGCGGGACTAAACGAGCAGTACTTC
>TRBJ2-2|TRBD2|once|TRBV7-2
CASSLVGRSGTGELFF
TGTGCCAGCAGCTTAGTAGGGCGTAGCGGGACCGGGGAGCTGTTTTTT
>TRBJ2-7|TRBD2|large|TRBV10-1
CASSRTSGRDEQYF
TGCGCCAGCAGCCGCACTAGCGGGCGGGACGAGCAGTACTTC
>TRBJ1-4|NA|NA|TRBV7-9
CASSFYTNNEKLFF
TGTGCCAGCAGCTTTTACACTAATAATGAAAAACTGTTTTTT
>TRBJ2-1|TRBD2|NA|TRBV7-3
CASSASGAYNEQFF
TGTGCCAGCAGTGCTAGCGGGGCATACAATGAGCAGTTCTTC
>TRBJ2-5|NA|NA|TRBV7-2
CASSLEQARLTQYF
TGTGCCAGCAGCTTAGAACAGGCCAGGCTGACCCAGTACTTC
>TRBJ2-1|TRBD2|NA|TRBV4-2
CASSQDDRGEDNEQFF
TGTGCCAGCAGCCAAGATGATCGGGGGGAGGACAATGAGCAGTTCTTC
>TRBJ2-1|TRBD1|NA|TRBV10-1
CASRDDRGTYNEQFF
TGCGCCAGCAGGGACGACAGGGGGACGTACAATGAGCAGTTCTTC
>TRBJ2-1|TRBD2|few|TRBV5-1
CASSLEGLVNEQFF
TGCGCCAGCAGCTTGGAGGGACTAGTAAATGAGCAGTTCTTC
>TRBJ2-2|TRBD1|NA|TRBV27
CASSLWLDRGRTGELFF
TGTGCCAGCAGTTTATGGTTGGACAGGGGGCGAACCGGGGAGCTGTTTTTT
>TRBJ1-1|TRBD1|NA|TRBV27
CASSSGDRVGTEAFF
TGTGCCAGCAGTTCAGGGGACAGGGTTGGGACTGAAGCTTTCTTT
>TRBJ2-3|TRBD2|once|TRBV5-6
CASSLRLATSTDTQYF
TGTGCCAGCAGCTTGAGACTAGCGACTAGCACAGATACGCAGTATTTT
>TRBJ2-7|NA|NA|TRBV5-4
CASSLEAGSSYEQYF
TGTGCCAGCAGCTTGGAGGCGGGAAGCTCCTACGAGCAGTACTTC
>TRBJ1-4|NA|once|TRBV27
CASKDLSDYGEKLFF
TGTGCCAGCAAGGACCTCAGCGACTACGGTGAAAAACTGTTTTTT
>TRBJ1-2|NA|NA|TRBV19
CASSSPGGRSIGYTF
TGTGCCAGTAGTAGCCCGGGGGGCCGATCTATCGGCTACACCTTC
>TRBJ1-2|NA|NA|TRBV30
CAWSVTGVNYGYTF
TGTGCCTGGAGTGTTACGGGGGTTAACTATGGCTACACCTTC
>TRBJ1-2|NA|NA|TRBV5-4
CASSFYRDGYGYTF
TGTGCCAGCAGCTTTTACAGGGATGGGTATGGCTACACCTTC
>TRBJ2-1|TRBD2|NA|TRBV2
CASSDITSGRYNEQFF
TGTGCCAGCAGTGACATAACTAGCGGTCGGTACAATGAGCAGTTCTTC
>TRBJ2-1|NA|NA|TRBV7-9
CASSLARGLRGNEQFF
TGTGCCAGCAGCTTAGCTAGGGGGTTACGAGGGAATGAGCAGTTCTTC
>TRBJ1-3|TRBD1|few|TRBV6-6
CASSRQGSTGNTIYF
TGTGCCAGCAGTCGACAGGGGAGCACTGGAAACACCATATATTTT
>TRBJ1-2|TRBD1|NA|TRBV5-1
CASANQGGIGYTF
TGCGCCAGCGCAAATCAAGGGGGCATTGGCTACACCTTC
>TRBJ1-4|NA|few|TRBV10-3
CAIRGGADEKLFF
TGTGCCATCCGGGGGGGGGCTGATGAAAAACTGTTTTTT
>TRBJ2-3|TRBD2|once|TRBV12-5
CASGLVQIAGGPPDTQYF
TGTGCTAGTGGTTTGGTACAGATAGCGGGGGGCCCCCCAGATACGCAGTATTTT
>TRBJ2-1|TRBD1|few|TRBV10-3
CAIRGTGHHEQFF
TGTGCCATCAGGGGGACAGGGCACCATGAGCAGTTCTTC
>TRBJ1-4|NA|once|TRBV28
CASSLTLITGEKLFF
TGTGCCAGCAGTTTAACCCTCATAACAGGTGAAAAACTGTTTTTT
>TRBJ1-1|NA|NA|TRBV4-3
CASSQDQGGRTEAFF
TGCGCCAGCAGCCAAGATCAAGGGGGAAGGACTGAAGCTTTCTTT
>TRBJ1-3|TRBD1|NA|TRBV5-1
CASSFEQGVGNTIYF
TGCGCCAGCAGCTTCGAACAGGGGGTCGGAAACACCATATATTTT
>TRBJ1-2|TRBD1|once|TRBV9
CASSVTGGHYGYTF
TGTGCCAGCAGCGTTACAGGGGGCCACTATGGCTACACCTTC
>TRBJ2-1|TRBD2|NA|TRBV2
CASRGLAGALSSYNEQFF
TGTGCCAGCCGTGGTCTAGCGGGAGCGTTGAGCTCCTACAATGAGCAGTTCTTC
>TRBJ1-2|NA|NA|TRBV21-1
CASSKPGRGYGYTF
TGTGCCAGCAGCAAACCGGGCCGGGGCTATGGCTACACCTTC
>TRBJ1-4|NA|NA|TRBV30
CAWSGALGEKLFF
TGTGCCTGGAGTGGGGCCCTTGGAGAAAAACTGTTTTTT
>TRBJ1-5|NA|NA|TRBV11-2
CASSLGSGIDQPQHF
TGTGCCAGCAGCTTAGGCTCGGGAATAGATCAGCCCCAGCATTTT
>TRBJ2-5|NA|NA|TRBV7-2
CASSLATGSGETQYF
TGTGCCAGCAGCTTAGCAACGGGATCCGGAGAGACCCAGTACTTC
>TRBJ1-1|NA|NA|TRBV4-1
CASSQEGGAFEAFF
TGCGCCAGCAGCCAAGAGGGAGGGGCTTTTGAAGCTTTCTTT
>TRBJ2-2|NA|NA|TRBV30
CAWRGAGHTGELFF
TGTGCCTGGAGGGGGGCTGGGCACACCGGGGAGCTGTTTTTT
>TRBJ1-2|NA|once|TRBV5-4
CASSLGGTEYGYTF
TGTGCCAGCAGCTTGGGCGGGACGGAATATGGCTACACCTTC
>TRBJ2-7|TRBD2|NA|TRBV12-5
CASGYDTSGSPYEQYF
TGTGCTAGTGGTTACGACACTAGCGGGAGTCCCTACGAGCAGTACTTC
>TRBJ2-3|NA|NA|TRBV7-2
CASSRGGRGTDTQYF
TGTGCCAGCAGCCGAGGGGGTAGAGGCACAGATACGCAGTATTTT
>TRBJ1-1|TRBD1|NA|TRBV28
CASSSRDRAEKTEAFF
TGTGCCAGCAGTAGCCGGGACAGGGCGGAAAAAACTGAAGCTTTCTTT
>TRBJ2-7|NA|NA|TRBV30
CAWSRQSPHEQYF
TGTGCCTGGAGTCGACAGAGCCCCCACGAGCAGTACTTC
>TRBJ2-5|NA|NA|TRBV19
CASSTQAGVGTQYF
TGTGCCAGTAGTACCCAAGCCGGAGTCGGGACCCAGTACTTC
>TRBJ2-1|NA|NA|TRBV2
CASSVGISFDEQFF
TGTGCCAGCAGTGTCGGGATCTCCTTCGATGAGCAGTTCTTC
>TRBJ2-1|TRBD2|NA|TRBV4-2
CASSQGAGGDNEQFF
TGTGCCAGCAGCCAAGGAGCGGGGGGGGACAATGAGCAGTTCTTC
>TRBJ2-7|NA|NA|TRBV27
CASSPRQPYEQYF
TGTGCCAGCAGTCCCAGACAACCCTACGAGCAGTACTTC
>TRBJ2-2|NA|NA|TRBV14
CASSQWSPGVLTGELFF
TGTGCCAGCAGCCAATGGAGTCCAGGGGTTCTCACCGGGGAGCTGTTTTTT
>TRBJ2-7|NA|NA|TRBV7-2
CASSLRTELYEQYF
TGTGCCAGCAGCTTACGGACAGAGCTCTACGAGCAGTACTTC
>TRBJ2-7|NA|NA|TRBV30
CAWTGLYEQYF
TGTGCCTGGACCGGACTCTACGAGCAGTACTTC
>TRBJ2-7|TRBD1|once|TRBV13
CASSQGTGGFYEQYF
TGTGCCAGCAGCCAGGGGACAGGGGGATTCTACGAGCAGTACTTC